These 17 T cell receptor beta chains share one sample of origin, sequenced in a study of cytomegalovirus exposure and HLA in healthy donors. PCR used 60 Vbeta primers and 13 Jbeta primers. Assay: immunoSEQ multiplex PCR; the TCRdb copy retains only in-frame clones and omits some. The sample records approximately 190,000 clones, 75% to 90% being singletons. Material for sequencing was PBMCs. The receptor source for this set is a middle-aged man in good health and CMV-seropositive.

The chain combines TRBV29-1 with TRBJ2-7, with 11 bases aligning to TRBD2. The CDR3 totals 14 residues. Germline V gene sequence: CDR1 SQVTM, CDR2 ANQGSEA. Trimming removed 7 bases from V and 0 bases from J; junction bases left unmatched: 5. CDR3 DNA sequence: TGCAGCGGTACTAGCGGGGGTATCTCCTACGAGCAGTACTTC. As protein: CSGTSGGISYEQYF.

The chain uses TRBV25-1 and TRBJ1-5; unclear D gene. CDR1 is MGHDK and CDR2 is SYGVNS in the germline V gene. The CDR3 is 16 amino acids. The V end lost 3 bases, the J end lost 4 bases, and 16 bases lay between the germline ends. CDR3 residues: CASSEAGGIGNQPQHF. The CDR3 DNA reads as TGTGCCAGCAGTGAGGCGGGCGGGATCGGTAATCAGCCCCAGCATTTT.

J is TRBJ2-7 and V is TRBV5-4; 7 positions match TRBD1. The V and J ends lost 2 bases and 2 bases, in that order; junction bases with no gene match: 4. The germline V gene has CDR1 SGHNT and CDR2 YYREEE (reference sequence). The CDR3 totals 14 residues. The CDR3 DNA reads as TGTGCCAGCAGCTTTCAAGGGGGCCCCTACGAGCAGTACTTC. It translates to CASSFQGGPYEQYF.

The table lists this clone with a few counts. The CDR3 region has the DNA TGTGCCAGCAGCTTAGGGTCGGGAGTTGAAGCTTTCTTT. Protein: CASSLGSGVEAFF. The chain joins TRBV7-9 to TRBJ1-1; D ambiguous. CDR1 is SEHNR, CDR2 FQNEAQ, per germline (reference sequence). This CDR3 is 13 amino acids long. With 1 base removed from V and 7 bases from J, the gap between germline ends came to 10 bases.

The V and J genes are TRBV19 and TRBJ1-5; possible D gene TRBD1, 5 bases. The CDR3 is 19 amino acids. The V and J ends lost 5 bases and 5 bases respectively, with 28 bases between them. Germline V lookup: CDR1 LNHDA, CDR2 SQIVND (reference sequence). In nucleotides, the CDR3 is TGTGCCAGTAGTGTGTCTCCCTGGAGCAGGATCTTAGGGGATCAGCCCCAGCATTTT. As protein: CASSVSPWSRILGDQPQHF.

This rearrangement joins TRBV9 to TRBJ2-5; no firm D call. Germline-derived CDR1 and CDR2 are SGDLS and YYNGEE. This CDR3 spans 14 amino acids. Trimming took 0 bases from V and 1 from J, leaving 7 bases between them. The CDR3 DNA reads TGTGCCAGCAGCGTAGTGGGCAGCCAAGAGACCCAGTACTTC. Encoded protein: CASSVVGSQETQYF.

The chain employs TRBV9 and TRBJ2-5; D perhaps matches TRBD2 (5 bases). There are 15 residues in the CDR3. The germline V and J ends were trimmed by 1 base and 1 base, with 11 bases remaining between them. Germline V CDR1 and CDR2: SGDLS, YYNGEE. CDR3 residues: CASSVRLAAQETQYF. The CDR3 nucleotides read TGTGCCAGCAGCGTAAGGCTAGCTGCCCAAGAGACCCAGTACTTC.

The chain joins TRBV19 to TRBJ2-3; 8 positions match TRBD1. With 5 bases clipped from V and 0 bases from J, the junction kept 4 bases outside the gene matches. The length of the CDR3 is 15 residues. Germline V gene sequence: CDR1 LNHDA, CDR2 SQIVND (reference sequence). DNA for the CDR3: TGTGCCAGTAGTCAGACAGGGGCTAGCACAGATACGCAGTATTTT. Protein: CASSQTGASTDTQYF.

The chain recombines TRBV5-4 with TRBJ2-3; D possibly corresponds to TRBD1 (5 bases). V was pared by 3 bases and J by 2 bases, with 7 bases between. Germline CDR1 and CDR2: SGHNT and YYREEE (reference sequence). This CDR3 has 13 amino acids. The chain's CDR3 is CASSWGLTDTQYF. Written as DNA, the CDR3 is TGTGCCAGCAGCTGGGGCCTCACAGATACGCAGTATTTT.

The rearrangement uses TRBV13 and TRBJ2-3; TRBD2 is a possible D gene (6 bases). There are 15 residues in the CDR3. V was shortened by 0 bases and J by 1 base, with 8 bases between the two germline ends. In germline, CDR1 is PRHDT, CDR2 FYEKMQ (reference sequence). The CDR3 here is CASSLGTSRTDTQYF. CDR3 coding DNA: TGTGCCAGCAGCTTAGGTACTAGCCGCACAGATACGCAGTATTTT.

V usage is TRBV27 and J usage is TRBJ2-7, with D unclear. The CDR3 is 13 amino acids. Germline values: CDR1 MNHEY, CDR2 SMNVEV (reference sequence). Trimming stripped 6 bases from V and 1 base from J, with 10 bases between. Here the CDR3 reads CASSLQLSYEQYF. The CDR3 nucleotides read TGTGCCAGCAGCCTACAGCTTTCCTACGAGCAGTACTTC.

This clone was observed once. This sample includes further DNA sequences coding for the same CDR3. This chain uses TRBV19 with TRBJ1-4, with TRBD1 as a possible D gene (5 bases). This CDR3 contains 14 residues. Deletions cut 2 bases from V and 3 bases from J, with 7 bases between. Looked up from germline, CDR1 is LNHDA and CDR2 is SQIVND (reference sequence). The CDR3 DNA is TGTGCCAGTAGTATACAGGGCCCTAATGAAAAACTGTTTTTT. Translated, it gives CASSIQGPNEKLFF. The complete variable domain, with remaining parts taken from reference TRBV19 and TRBJ1-4, reads DGGITQSPKYLFRKEGQNVTLSCEQNLNHDAMYWYRQDPGQGLRLIYYSQIVNDFQKGDIAEGYSVSREKKESFPLTVTSAQKNPTAFYLCASSIQGPNEKLFFGSGTQLSVL.

The chain is built from TRBV19 and TRBJ1-5; 7 bases match TRBD1. CDR1 is LNHDA, CDR2 SQIVND, per germline (reference sequence). This CDR3 has 15 amino acids. V was pared by 1 base and J by 9 bases, with 9 bases of the junction left unmatched. CDR3 protein: CASSIARTGKRPQHF. The CDR3, as DNA: TGTGCCAGTAGTATAGCCCGGACAGGTAAGAGGCCCCAGCATTTT.

In this sample, this clone turned up once. The gene calls are TRBV29-1 and TRBJ2-5; no clear D. This CDR3 is built from 13 residues. Per germline, CDR1 SQVTM and CDR2 ANQGSEA. Trimming cost V 0 bases and J 0 bases, with 5 bases left between them. For the CDR3, the DNA is TGCAGCGTTGAAGACAGGTACCAAGAGACCCAGTACTTC. This gives the protein CSVEDRYQETQYF.

This chain uses TRBV19 with TRBJ1-5; tentative D call: TRBD1 (5 bases). V was clipped by 7 bases and J by 0 bases, with 19 bases between them. Germline assignment: CDR1 LNHDA and CDR2 SQIVND (reference sequence). The CDR3 has 17 residues. In nucleotides, the CDR3 is TGTGCCAGTACCAGTTGGAGTCAGGGAAATAGCAATCAGCCCCAGCATTTT. It codes for CASTSWSQGNSNQPQHF.

This clone was detected a few times. V usage is TRBV7-9 and J usage is TRBJ1-1; unclear D gene. The germline gives CDR1 SEHNR, CDR2 FQNEAQ (reference sequence). V shed 1 base and J shed 3 bases, with 12 bases lying between them. The CDR3 extends over 15 amino acids. The CDR3 sequence is CASSLGYREDTEAFF. DNA for the CDR3: TGTGCCAGCAGCTTAGGGTATCGAGAGGACACTGAAGCTTTCTTT.

The V call is TRBV30, the J call TRBJ2-1, with D possibly being TRBD2 (5 bases). V lost 4 bases to trimming and J lost 6 bases, with 10 bases between them. Germline CDR1 is GTSNPN and CDR2 is SVGIG (reference sequence). This CDR3 spans 12 amino acids. The DNA for the CDR3 is TGTGCCTGGACGGCGGGCGTCAATGAGCAGTTCTTC. This codes for CAWTAGVNEQFF.